This TCR beta chain was recorded in a study of blood T cell repertoires in COVID-19. Study details: Spain, Italy and the United States supplied samples that represented acute and convalescent COVID-19.

Source study methods: How many nucleated cells were present was estimated from reference gene primer amplification. Sequencing used immunoSEQ multiplex PCR; TCRdb keeps in-frame clones, though not all of them. The V and J calls and clone size are taken from that table; D and trimming were inferred from the DNA. The sample contains around 320,000 clones, approximately 89% of which appear only once. Trimming took 5 bases from V and 9 from J, leaving 19 bases between them. The CDR3 runs 15 residues. Looked up from germline, CDR1 is LNHDA and CDR2 is SQIVND (reference sequence). Self-reported history from a screening survey and questionnaire set each donor's cohort. Each exposed participant met a COVID-19 case in the 2 weeks preceding study entry.

This receptor was taken from a woman aged 50 to 60 who had been exposed to COVID-19. The rearrangement joins TRBV19 to TRBJ1-4; D uncertain. Specimen: PBMCs or T cells enriched from blood (not recorded which). CDR3 sequence: CASSPRPIQRKKLFF. The CDR3 DNA reads TGTGCCAGTAGTCCCCGCCCGATCCAGCGGAAAAAACTGTTTTTT.